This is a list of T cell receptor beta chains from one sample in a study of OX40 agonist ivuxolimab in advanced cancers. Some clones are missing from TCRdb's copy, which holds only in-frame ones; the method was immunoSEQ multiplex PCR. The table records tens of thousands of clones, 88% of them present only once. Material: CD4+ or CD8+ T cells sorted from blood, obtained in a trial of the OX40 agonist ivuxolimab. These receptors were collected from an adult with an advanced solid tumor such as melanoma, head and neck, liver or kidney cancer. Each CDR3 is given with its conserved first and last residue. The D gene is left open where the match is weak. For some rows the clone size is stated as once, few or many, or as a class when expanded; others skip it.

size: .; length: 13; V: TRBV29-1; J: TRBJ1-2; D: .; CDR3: CSVEDPGDYGYTF; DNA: TGCAGCGTTGAAGATCCCGGAGACTATGGCTACACCTTC
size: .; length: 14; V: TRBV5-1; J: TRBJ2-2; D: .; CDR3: CASSFGTNTGELFF; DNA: TGCGCCAGCAGCTTCGGGACCAACACCGGGGAGCTGTTTTTT
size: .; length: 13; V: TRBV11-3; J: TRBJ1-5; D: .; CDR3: CASSRLRNQPQHF; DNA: TGTGCCAGCAGCCGGCTTCGGAATCAGCCCCAGCATTTT
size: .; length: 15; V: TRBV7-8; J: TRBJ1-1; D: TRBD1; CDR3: CASSSLTGENTEAFF; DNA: TGTGCCAGCAGCTCCCTGACAGGGGAGAACACTGAAGCTTTCTTT
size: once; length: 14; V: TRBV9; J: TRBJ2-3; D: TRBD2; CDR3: CASSPSGGTDTQYF; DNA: TGTGCCAGCAGTCCTAGCGGGGGCACAGATACGCAGTATTTT
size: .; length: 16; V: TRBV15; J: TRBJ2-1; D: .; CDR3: CATSGPRKGANNEQFF; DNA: TGTGCCACCAGCGGACCTCGTAAAGGGGCAAACAATGAGCAGTTCTTC
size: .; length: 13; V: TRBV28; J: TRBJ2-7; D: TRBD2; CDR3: CASRPGLAFEQYF; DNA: TGTGCCAGCAGGCCGGGACTAGCCTTCGAGCAGTACTTC
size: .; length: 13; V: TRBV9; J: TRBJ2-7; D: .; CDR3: CASSRDAPYEQYF; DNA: TGTGCCAGCAGCAGGGACGCCCCCTACGAGCAGTACTTC
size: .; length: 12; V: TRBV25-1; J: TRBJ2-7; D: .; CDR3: CASNLGSYEQYF; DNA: TGTGCCAGCAACTTAGGCAGCTACGAGCAGTACTTC
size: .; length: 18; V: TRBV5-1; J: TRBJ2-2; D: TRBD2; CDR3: CASSPSSGRAVNTGELFF; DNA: TGCGCCAGCAGCCCATCTAGCGGGAGGGCCGTTAACACCGGGGAGCTGTTTTTT
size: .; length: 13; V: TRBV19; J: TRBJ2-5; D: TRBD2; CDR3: CASGIAGGETQYF; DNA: TGTGCCAGCGGGATAGCGGGAGGGGAGACCCAGTACTTC
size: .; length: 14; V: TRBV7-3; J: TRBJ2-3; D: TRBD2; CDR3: CASSLAGGSDTQYF; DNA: TGTGCCAGCAGTCTAGCGGGAGGTTCAGATACGCAGTATTTT
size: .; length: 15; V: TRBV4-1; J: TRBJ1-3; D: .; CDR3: CASSHPLGSGNTIYF; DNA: TGCGCCAGCAGCCATCCCCTCGGTTCTGGAAACACCATATATTTT
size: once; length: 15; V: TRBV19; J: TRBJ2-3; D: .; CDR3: CASSIGPRGTDTQYF; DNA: TGTGCCAGTAGTATCGGCCCACGGGGGACAGATACGCAGTATTTT
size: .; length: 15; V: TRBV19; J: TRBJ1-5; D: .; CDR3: CASSIPTFSNQPQHF; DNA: TGTGCCAGTAGTATCCCGACATTTAGCAATCAGCCCCAGCATTTT
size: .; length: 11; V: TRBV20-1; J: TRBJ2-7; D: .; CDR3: CSARDLYEQYF; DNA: TGCAGTGCTAGAGATCTATACGAGCAGTACTTC
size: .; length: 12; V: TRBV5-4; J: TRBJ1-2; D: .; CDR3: CASGDAGDISIF; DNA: TGTGCCAGCGGGGACGCCGGAGATATTTCGATCTTC
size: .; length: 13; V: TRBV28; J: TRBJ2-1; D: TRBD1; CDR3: CASSLGQGNEQFF; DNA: TGTGCCAGCAGTTTAGGACAGGGGAATGAGCAGTTCTTC
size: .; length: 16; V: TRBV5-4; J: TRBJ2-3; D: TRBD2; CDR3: CASSFGFSGGSDTQYF; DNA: TGTGCCAGCAGCTTCGGATTTAGCGGGGGCTCAGATACGCAGTATTTT
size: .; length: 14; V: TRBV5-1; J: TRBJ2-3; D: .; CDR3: CASSFTGGTDTQYF; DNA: TGCGCCAGCAGCTTCACCGGAGGCACAGATACGCAGTATTTT
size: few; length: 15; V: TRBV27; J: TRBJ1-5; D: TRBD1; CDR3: CASSLTAPTGEPQHF; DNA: TGTGCCAGCAGTTTAACCGCGCCGACAGGGGAGCCCCAGCATTTT
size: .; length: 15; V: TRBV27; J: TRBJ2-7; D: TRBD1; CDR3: CAGSPDRDSPYEQYF; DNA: TGTGCCGGCAGTCCGGACAGGGACTCCCCCTACGAGCAGTACTTC
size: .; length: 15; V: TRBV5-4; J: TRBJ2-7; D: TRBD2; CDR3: CASSGGLAGFYEQYF; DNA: TGTGCCAGCAGCGGAGGACTAGCGGGCTTCTACGAGCAGTACTTC
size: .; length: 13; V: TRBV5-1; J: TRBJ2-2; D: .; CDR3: CASTLPGERELFF; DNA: TGCGCCAGCACTCTACCGGGGGAGAGGGAGCTGTTTTTT
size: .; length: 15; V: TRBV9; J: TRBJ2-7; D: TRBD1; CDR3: CASSVDRGHSYEQYF; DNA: TGTGCCAGCAGCGTAGACAGGGGGCATTCCTACGAGCAGTACTTC
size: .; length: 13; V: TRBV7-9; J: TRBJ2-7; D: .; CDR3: CASSWTTHYEQYF; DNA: TGTGCCAGCAGTTGGACTACCCACTACGAGCAGTACTTC
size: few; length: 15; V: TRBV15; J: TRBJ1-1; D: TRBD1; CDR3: CATSRVDRGNTEAFF; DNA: TGTGCCACCAGCAGAGTAGACAGGGGGAACACTGAAGCTTTCTTT
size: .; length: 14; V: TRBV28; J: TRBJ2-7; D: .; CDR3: CASIGYSDSYEQYF; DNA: TGTGCCAGCATTGGTTACAGCGACTCCTACGAGCAGTACTTC
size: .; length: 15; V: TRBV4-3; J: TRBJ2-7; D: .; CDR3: CASSQEADIFYEQYF; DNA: TGCGCCAGCAGCCAAGAAGCGGACATATTCTACGAGCAGTACTTC
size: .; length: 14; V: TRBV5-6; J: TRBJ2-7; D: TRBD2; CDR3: CASSRGLAGFEQYF; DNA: TGTGCCAGCAGCAGGGGACTAGCGGGATTCGAGCAGTACTTC
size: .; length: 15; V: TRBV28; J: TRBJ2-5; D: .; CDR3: CASSLKSQNQETQYF; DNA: TGTGCCAGCAGTTTAAAAAGCCAGAACCAAGAGACCCAGTACTTC
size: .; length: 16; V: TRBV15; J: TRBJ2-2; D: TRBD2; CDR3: CATSILAGGNTGELFF; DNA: TGTGCCACCAGCATACTAGCGGGAGGGAACACCGGGGAGCTGTTTTTT
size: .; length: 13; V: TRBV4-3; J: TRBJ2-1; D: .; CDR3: CASSQGAIGEQFF; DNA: TGCGCCAGCAGCCAGGGAGCGATCGGAGAGCAGTTCTTC
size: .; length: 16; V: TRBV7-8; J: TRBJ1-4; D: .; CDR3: CASSSLTGAGNEKLFF; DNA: TGTGCCAGCAGCTCACTAACCGGGGCGGGTAATGAAAAACTGTTTTTT
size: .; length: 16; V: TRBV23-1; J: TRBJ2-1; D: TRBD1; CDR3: CASSQYPGTGGRFWFF; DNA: TGCGCCAGCAGTCAATACCCGGGGACAGGGGGGCGGTTTTGGTTCTTC
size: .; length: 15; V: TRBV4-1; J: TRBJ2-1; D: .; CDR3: CASNPLIGVYNEQFF; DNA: TGCGCCAGCAACCCCCTTATCGGGGTTTACAATGAGCAGTTCTTC
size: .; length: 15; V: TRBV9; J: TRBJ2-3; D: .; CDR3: CASSVAWAGTDTQYF; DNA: TGTGCCAGCAGCGTAGCATGGGCTGGGACAGATACGCAGTATTTT
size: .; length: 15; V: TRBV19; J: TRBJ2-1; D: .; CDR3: CASSLNADSYNEQFF; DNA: TGTGCCAGTAGTTTGAATGCGGACAGCTACAATGAGCAGTTCTTC
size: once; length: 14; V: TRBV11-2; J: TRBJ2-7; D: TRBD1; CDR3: CASSNDRGGTEQYF; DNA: TGTGCCAGCAGCAACGACAGGGGGGGAACGGAGCAGTACTTC
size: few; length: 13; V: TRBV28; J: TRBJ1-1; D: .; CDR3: CASSLSRNTEAFF; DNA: TGTGCCAGCAGTTTAAGCAGGAACACTGAAGCTTTCTTT